A selection of T cell receptor beta chains follows, all from one sample in a study of regulatory T cells in long-lasting Graves disease. In TCRdb, the multiplex PCR reads were re-called with MiXCR into one record per CDR3 protein. The data contain some 500,000 distinct CDR3 sequences, about 13% of them singletons. This same sample was also taken into another study, of T cells in Graves' hyperthyroidism and ophthalmopathy.

This specimen was peripheral blood mononuclear cells (PBMCs), taken at new diagnosis, from a patient treated with antithyroid drugs. The source of these receptors is a man aged 30 to 39 with Graves disease. CDR3s include the opening cysteine and the closing phenylalanine or tryptophan. Each record gives: D gene, V gene, J gene, CDR3 protein. A D gene is named only where the DNA matches it firmly.

D gene: .
V gene: TRBV9
J gene: TRBJ2-1
CDR3 protein: CASSPTFAFSGYNEQFF

D gene: .
V gene: TRBV27
J gene: TRBJ2-7
CDR3 protein: CASSLSGWGSSYEQYF

D gene: TRBD1
V gene: TRBV5-5
J gene: TRBJ2-7
CDR3 protein: CASSPPPGTGFYEQYF

D gene: TRBD2
V gene: TRBV7-9
J gene: TRBJ2-1
CDR3 protein: CASSPRGLAENNEQFF

D gene: .
V gene: TRBV27
J gene: TRBJ1-1
CDR3 protein: CASRPGTTRANTEAFF

D gene: .
V gene: TRBV24-1
J gene: TRBJ2-3
CDR3 protein: CATSVLPADTQYF

D gene: .
V gene: TRBV15
J gene: TRBJ1-3
CDR3 protein: CATNGGFRGNTIYF

D gene: .
V gene: TRBV2
J gene: TRBJ1-3
CDR3 protein: CASSEFRGSGNTIYF

D gene: .
V gene: TRBV6-4
J gene: TRBJ2-1
CDR3 protein: CASSDSSGSYNEQFF

D gene: TRBD2
V gene: TRBV5-1
J gene: TRBJ2-1
CDR3 protein: CASSPSGSGYNEQFF

D gene: .
V gene: TRBV6-7
J gene: TRBJ2-2
CDR3 protein: CASSYPPRTGELFF

D gene: .
V gene: TRBV20-1
J gene: TRBJ2-7
CDR3 protein: CSAREGRSYYEQYF

D gene: .
V gene: TRBV6-5
J gene: TRBJ1-3
CDR3 protein: CASSYAGGSGNTIYF

D gene: .
V gene: TRBV9
J gene: TRBJ2-7
CDR3 protein: CASSPRGLNEQYF

D gene: .
V gene: TRBV6-5
J gene: TRBJ2-3
CDR3 protein: CASSSQDLTSTDTQYF

D gene: .
V gene: TRBV9
J gene: TRBJ1-2
CDR3 protein: CASSVAQARNYGYTF

D gene: .
V gene: TRBV5-6
J gene: TRBJ1-2
CDR3 protein: CASSPALTPSYTF

D gene: TRBD2
V gene: TRBV29-1
J gene: TRBJ2-2
CDR3 protein: CSDLGREGYTGELFF

D gene: TRBD1
V gene: TRBV2
J gene: TRBJ2-7
CDR3 protein: CASGGTGRGYEQYF

D gene: TRBD1
V gene: TRBV6-1
J gene: TRBJ2-5
CDR3 protein: CASSGLVDRGQETQYF

D gene: .
V gene: TRBV19
J gene: TRBJ1-5
CDR3 protein: CASSLRVFNQPQHF

D gene: .
V gene: TRBV11-2
J gene: TRBJ2-3
CDR3 protein: CASSLDSGDTQYF

D gene: .
V gene: TRBV7-2
J gene: TRBJ2-3
CDR3 protein: CASSASDTQYF

D gene: TRBD1
V gene: TRBV12-3/TRBV12-4
J gene: TRBJ1-3
CDR3 protein: CASSPTDRGLSGNTIYF

D gene: .
V gene: TRBV25-1
J gene: TRBJ2-1
CDR3 protein: CASSESGLLVEQFF

D gene: TRBD2
V gene: TRBV20-1
J gene: TRBJ2-1
CDR3 protein: CSALGLAGGYEQFF

D gene: .
V gene: TRBV7-7
J gene: TRBJ2-5
CDR3 protein: CASSFGAGYIQETQYF

D gene: TRBD1
V gene: TRBV20-1
J gene: TRBJ1-4
CDR3 protein: CSARGQEPTNEKLFF